The next 32 T cell receptor beta chains were all read from a single sample in a study of cytomegalovirus exposure and HLA in healthy donors. Primers: 60 Vbeta forward and 13 Jbeta reverse. Sequencing used immunoSEQ multiplex PCR; TCRdb keeps in-frame clones, though not all of them. Here the sample spans 150,000 or so clones, around 75% being singletons. The sequenced sample was PBMCs. These receptor sequences come from a male donor in good health and CMV-seronegative.

This rearrangement joins TRBV30 to TRBJ1-4; D possibly corresponds to TRBD1 (6 bases). Germline assignment: CDR1 GTSNPN and CDR2 SVGIG (reference sequence). The CDR3 spans 18 residues. The germline V and J ends were trimmed by 0 bases and 8 bases, with 25 bases remaining between them. CDR3 DNA sequence: TGTGCCTGGAGTGTAAAGAGGTTCGGGGGGGCCCTCGGGGAAAAACTGTTTTTT. Its translation: CAWSVKRFGGALGEKLFF.

This sequence joins TRBV12-5 and TRBJ1-1; a possible D gene is TRBD1 (6 bases). This CDR3 region has 13 residues. Germline lookup yields CDR1 LGHNT and CDR2 FRNRAP. V dropped 3 bases and J dropped 1 base, with 6 bases sitting between them. The CDR3 DNA follows: TGTGCTAGTGGTTTAGGGGGGAACACTGAAGCTTTCTTT. Translated, it gives CASGLGGNTEAFF.

The chain uses TRBV18 and TRBJ2-3; D possibly corresponds to TRBD2 (6 bases). Looked up from germline, CDR1 is KGHSH and CDR2 is LQKENI. The CDR3 consists of 16 residues. V was trimmed by 1 base and J by 0 bases, leaving 11 bases between them. The CDR3 DNA reads TGTGCCAGCTCACCACAGGCCCGGGGGAGCACAGATACGCAGTATTTT. Its translation: CASSPQARGSTDTQYF.

The rearrangement links TRBV9 to TRBJ1-6, with a tentative D call TRBD1 (5 bases). V was trimmed by 0 bases and J by 10 bases, leaving 11 bases between them. This CDR3 comprises 14 residues. CDR1 is SGDLS and CDR2 is YYNGEE in the germline V gene. CDR3 residues: CASSVEGFRSPLHF. In DNA form, the CDR3 reads TGTGCCAGCAGCGTAGAGGGGTTCCGATCACCCCTCCACTTT.

V usage is TRBV6-1 and J usage is TRBJ1-6; TRBD1 matches 7 bases. The J segment lost 7 bases and the V segment lost 9 bases, leaving 6 bases of the junction unmatched. The CDR3 is made up of 13 amino acids. CDR1 MNHNS and CDR2 SASEGT come from the germline V gene. Written as DNA, the CDR3 is TGTGCCAGTACGGGACAGTTAAATTCACCCCTCCACTTT. Translating gives CASTGQLNSPLHF.

This clone was picked up a small number of times. V usage is TRBV5-1 and J usage is TRBJ2-3; 9 nucleotides agree with TRBD1. Germline assignment: CDR1 SGHRS and CDR2 YFSETQ. The V and J ends lost 3 bases and 4 bases, in that order; junction bases with no gene match: 18. There are 19 residues in the CDR3. CDR3 region: CASSSTPRSTGGESDTQYF. The CDR3 coding sequence is TGCGCCAGCAGCTCCACCCCGAGATCAACAGGGGGCGAGTCAGATACGCAGTATTTT. Filled out from reference TRBV5-1 and TRBJ2-3, the complete variable domain reads KAGVTQTPRYLIKTRGQQVTLSCSPISGHRSVSWYQQTPGQGLQFLFEYFSETQRNKGNFPGRFSGRQFSNSRSEMNVSTLELGDSALYLCASSSTPRSTGGESDTQYFGPGTRLTVL.

This CDR3 reads CASSEGTGAYQETQYF. For the CDR3, the DNA is TGTGCCAGCAGTGAAGGAACAGGGGCTTACCAAGAGACCCAGTACTTC. The genes are TRBV6-1 and TRBJ2-5; 7 bases match TRBD1. This CDR3 has 16 residues. Germline assignment: CDR1 MNHNS and CDR2 SASEGT. V gave up 1 base and J gave up 0 bases; unmatched junction bases: 5.

The J gene is TRBJ1-4, the V gene TRBV29-1; TRBD1 is a possible D gene (6 bases). CDR1 is SQVTM and CDR2 is ANQGSEA in the germline V gene. V lost 4 bases to trimming and J lost 6 bases, with 12 bases between them. The CDR3 length is 13 residues. This CDR3 is CSVGRQEDEKLFF. Here the CDR3 DNA reads TGCAGCGTTGGGCGACAGGAGGATGAAAAACTGTTTTTT.

This rearrangement joins TRBV6-1 to TRBJ2-3; 12 bases map to TRBD2. Trimming took 4 bases from V and 2 from J; bases not matched to a gene: 4. The CDR3 totals 16 residues. The germline gives CDR1 MNHNS, CDR2 SASEGT. The CDR3 reads CASSAWTSGVTDTQYF. In nucleotides, the CDR3 is TGTGCCAGCAGTGCCTGGACTAGCGGGGTCACAGATACGCAGTATTTT.

This clone was seen more than once but under ten times. The genes are TRBV5-1 and TRBJ2-7; D possibly corresponds to TRBD1 (5 bases). The CDR3 spans 14 residues. Germline CDR1 is SGHRS and CDR2 is YFSETQ. With 2 bases removed from V and 3 bases from J, the gap between germline ends came to 12 bases. CDR3 amino acids: CASSLGKQVYEQYF. Written as DNA, the CDR3 is TGCGCCAGCAGCTTAGGCAAACAGGTCTACGAGCAGTACTTC.

The rearrangement uses TRBV7-9 and TRBJ2-5; tentatively, D is TRBD2 (5 bases). V shed 5 bases and J shed 0 bases, with 7 bases lying between them. The germline CDR1 and CDR2 sequences are SEHNR and FQNEAQ (reference sequence). The CDR3 has 13 amino acids. The CDR3 sequence is CASSTRNQETQYF. CDR3 bases: TGTGCCAGCAGCACTAGGAACCAAGAGACCCAGTACTTC.

CDR3 region: CASSFGQRYGYTF. The CDR3 DNA is TGTGCCAGCAGTTTTGGACAGCGTTATGGCTACACCTTC. The chain employs TRBV28 and TRBJ1-2, with D possibly being TRBD1 (6 bases). Germline CDR1 reads MDHEN; CDR2 reads SYDVKM. The CDR3 covers 13 residues. Deletions cut 3 bases from V and 5 bases from J, with 10 bases between.

This clone has just a few counts. The chain joins TRBV11-3 to TRBJ2-1, with 8 bases fitting TRBD2. Losses at the gene ends were 1 base for V and 2 bases for J; bases not matched to a gene: 4. Germline lookup yields CDR1 SGHNT and CDR2 YENEEA. The CDR3 is made up of 16 amino acids. In DNA, the CDR3 is TGTGCCAGCAGCTTAGCCGGACTAGCTCCCTACAATGAGCAGTTCTTC. Residues: CASSLAGLAPYNEQFF.

Points on this clone: Other DNA sequences of this sample code for an identical CDR3. The CDR3 coding sequence is TGTGCCAGCAGCCCCCGGGACAGGAGCTCCTACGAGCAGTACTTC. Its protein is CASSPRDRSSYEQYF. The chain uses TRBV9 and TRBJ2-7; 8 positions agree with TRBD1. The trim removed 4 bases at V and 0 bases at J, leaving 6 bases unmatched. The CDR3 is 15 amino acids. Germline assignment: CDR1 SGDLS and CDR2 YYNGEE.

This clone was found a few times. This chain joins TRBV7-2 and TRBJ2-5, with D perhaps TRBD2 (6 bases). Trimming shortened V by 1 base and J by 5 bases, and 11 bases separated the two germline ends. The CDR3 is made up of 14 amino acids. Germline loops: CDR1 SGHTA, CDR2 FQGNSA. CDR3 residues: CASSLELARETQYF. CDR3 nucleotide sequence: TGTGCCAGCAGCTTAGAGCTAGCGAGGGAGACCCAGTACTTC.

The V call is TRBV19, the J call TRBJ1-4; D may be TRBD1 (6 bases). This CDR3 contains 15 residues. CDR1 is LNHDA and CDR2 is SQIVND in the germline V gene (reference sequence). Trimming cost V 1 base and J 8 bases, with 14 bases left between them. CDR3 sequence: CASSIAVSGAEKLFF. In DNA form, the CDR3 reads TGTGCCAGTAGTATAGCGGTGTCAGGGGCGGAAAAACTGTTTTTT.

For this clone: The same CDR3 is also encoded by other DNA sequences in this sample. V and J are TRBV9 and TRBJ1-2; TRBD1 might be the D (5 bases). The V gene's germline CDR1 is SGDLS and CDR2 YYNGEE. The germline V and J ends were trimmed by 8 bases and 2 bases, with 16 bases remaining between them. The CDR3 runs 14 residues. CDR3 residues: CASSRGGSNYGYTF. In nucleotides, the CDR3 is TGTGCCAGTTCACGCGGGGGGTCAAACTATGGCTACACCTTC.

For the CDR3, the DNA is TGCGCCAGCTCGAGCTCACTGAACACTGAAGCTTTCTTT. Protein product: CASSSSLNTEAFF. V gene TRBV5-1 combines with J gene TRBJ1-1; D not certain. The V gene lost 7 bases and the J gene lost 0 bases, with 10 bases spanning the gap. The CDR3 is made up of 13 amino acids. Germline V gene data show CDR1 as SGHRS and CDR2 as YFSETQ. The full variable domain, with the rest looked up from reference TRBV5-1 and TRBJ1-1, is KAGVTQTPRYLIKTRGQQVTLSCSPISGHRSVSWYQQTPGQGLQFLFEYFSETQRNKGNFPGRFSGRQFSNSRSEMNVSTLELGDSALYLCASSSSLNTEAFFGQGTRLTVV.

In this sample, this clone turned up once. The chain combines TRBV28 with TRBJ1-6; 7 bases match TRBD1. CDR1 and CDR2 (germline): MDHEN, SYDVKM. V lost 4 bases to trimming and J lost 6 bases; unmatched junction nucleotides: 21. The CDR3 totals 20 residues. This CDR3 is CASSWGFLGETGESNSPLHF. The CDR3 DNA reads as TGTGCCAGCAGTTGGGGGTTTTTAGGGGAAACAGGGGAGAGTAATTCACCCCTCCACTTT.

The chain joins TRBV6-5 to TRBJ1-5, with D unclear. CDR3 length equals 14 residues. The V end was cut by 6 bases, the J end by 11 bases, with 20 bases between. From germline, CDR1 is MNHEY and CDR2 SVGAGI. Here the CDR3 reads CASRRGPSAQAQHF. In DNA form, the CDR3 reads TGTGCCAGCAGACGGGGTCCCAGCGCCCAGGCCCAGCATTTT.

The J gene is TRBJ2-7, the V gene TRBV10-3; 9 nucleotides match TRBD2. V lost 2 bases, J lost 0 bases, and 5 bases stayed unmatched. This CDR3 contains 16 residues. From germline, CDR1 is ENHRY and CDR2 SYGVKD. Here the CDR3 DNA reads TGTGCCATCAGTGAGCCACAGACTAGCGGCTCCTACGAGCAGTACTTC. Translation gives CAISEPQTSGSYEQYF.

V gene TRBV6-6 combines with J gene TRBJ2-7, with D unresolved. V was clipped by 7 bases and J by 2 bases, with 12 bases between them. Looked up from germline, CDR1 is MNHNY and CDR2 is SVGAGI (reference sequence). The CDR3 consists of 13 residues. The DNA of the CDR3 is TGTGCCAGCAAGTTGGCAGACACCTACGAGCAGTACTTC. This sequence encodes CASKLADTYEQYF.

This chain joins TRBV27 and TRBJ1-5, with TRBD1 identical over 9 bases. In germline, CDR1 is MNHEY, CDR2 SMNVEV (reference sequence). This CDR3 has 14 residues. V trimming: 8 bases; J trimming: 6 bases; junction bases outside the gene matches: 8. CDR3 protein: CASADRGRGQPQHF. The CDR3 coding sequence is TGTGCCAGCGCGGACAGGGGAAGGGGTCAGCCCCAGCATTTT.

The rearrangement uses TRBV6-1 and TRBJ2-3; TRBD2 is a possible D gene (5 bases). V lost 0 bases, J lost 5 bases, and 18 bases lay in between. CDR1 is MNHNS and CDR2 is SASEGT in the germline V gene. The CDR3 is 17 amino acids. CDR3 residues: CASSEAPVTSAGDTQYF. The CDR3, as DNA: TGTGCCAGCAGTGAAGCCCCGGTGACCTCGGCGGGAGATACGCAGTATTTT.

This clone came up many times. V is TRBV5-5 and J is TRBJ1-3; TRBD1 agrees at 7 bases. The CDR3 covers 14 residues. Germline V gene sequence: CDR1 SGHKS, CDR2 YYEKEE (reference sequence). V dropped 3 bases and J dropped 4; count of bases not matched to a gene: 4. The CDR3 nucleotides are TGTGCCAGCAGCTCGGGACAGCTAGGAAACACCATATATTTT. Amino acid sequence: CASSSGQLGNTIYF. The complete variable domain, with remaining parts taken from reference TRBV5-5 and TRBJ1-3, reads DAGVTQSPTHLIKTRGQQVTLRCSPISGHKSVSWYQQVLGQGPQFIFQYYEKEERGRGNFPDRFSARQFPNYSSELNVNALLLGDSALYLCASSSGQLGNTIYFGEGSWLTVV.

The rearrangement uses TRBV7-2 and TRBJ1-1, with 8 bases that match TRBD1. Germline CDR1 is SGHTA and CDR2 is FQGNSA. With 2 bases clipped from V and 4 bases from J, the junction kept 3 bases outside the gene matches. The CDR3 length is 14 residues. CDR3 protein: CASSLQGAGTEAFF. The CDR3 nucleotides are TGTGCCAGCAGCTTACAGGGGGCTGGCACTGAAGCTTTCTTT.

The chain uses TRBV19 and TRBJ2-5; 9 nucleotides align to TRBD2. The CDR3 runs 14 residues. Germline V gene data show CDR1 as LNHDA and CDR2 as SQIVND (reference sequence). V was pared by 3 bases and J by 4 bases, with 3 bases of the junction left unmatched. The CDR3 protein is CASSMGLAPETQYF. The CDR3 coding sequence is TGTGCCAGTAGTATGGGACTAGCCCCAGAGACCCAGTACTTC.

This clone was counted a single time. The rearrangement uses TRBV2 and TRBJ2-4; unclear D gene. The CDR3 length is 12 residues. V gave up 5 bases and J gave up 9 bases, with 11 bases separating them. CDR1 is SNHLY, CDR2 FYNNEI, per germline. The CDR3 is CASSPYGGIQYF. CDR3 nucleotide sequence: TGTGCCAGCAGTCCGTACGGTGGCATTCAGTACTTC.

This chain uses TRBV19 with TRBJ2-3; D is undetermined. V was cut by 5 bases and J by 7 bases, with 13 bases left in between. CDR3 size: 13 residues. Looked up from germline, CDR1 is LNHDA and CDR2 is SQIVND (reference sequence). The CDR3: CASSLLSKNTQYF. Written as DNA, the CDR3 is TGTGCCAGTAGTCTTCTGAGCAAAAATACGCAGTATTTT.

This clone has a handful of counts. The chain has TRBV9 and TRBJ1-4; a possible D gene is TRBD1 (6 bases). Trimming took off 0 bases at V and 4 bases at J, with 13 bases between the two ends. This CDR3 region has 16 residues. The V gene's germline CDR1 is SGDLS and CDR2 YYNGEE. CDR3 amino acids: CASSVGQGNLNEKLFF. In DNA form, the CDR3 reads TGTGCCAGCAGCGTAGGGCAGGGGAACCTTAATGAAAAACTGTTTTTT. Variable domain in full (rest from reference TRBV9 and TRBJ1-4): DSGVTQTPKHLITATGQRVTLRCSPRSGDLSVYWYQQSLDQGLQFLIQYYNGEERAKGNILERFSAQQFPDLHSELNLSSLELGDSALYFCASSVGQGNLNEKLFFGSGTQLSVL.

The gene calls are TRBV2 and TRBJ1-6, with 10 bases aligning to TRBD1. The trim removed 6 bases at V and 10 bases at J, leaving 3 bases unmatched. CDR1 is SNHLY and CDR2 is FYNNEI in the germline V gene. The CDR3 loop spans 13 amino acids. The CDR3 sequence is CASRTGGGSPLHF. The CDR3, as DNA: TGTGCCAGCAGGACAGGGGGCGGATCACCCCTCCACTTT.

V and J are TRBV28 and TRBJ1-1; TRBD1 matches 7 bases. CDR1 is MDHEN and CDR2 is SYDVKM in the germline V gene. The CDR3 spans 15 residues. The V segment lost 5 bases and the J segment 6 bases; nucleotides outside the gene matches: 12. The CDR3 is CASSPNLDRAPEAFF. The CDR3 DNA follows: TGTGCCAGCAGTCCAAACCTCGACAGGGCCCCTGAAGCTTTCTTT.